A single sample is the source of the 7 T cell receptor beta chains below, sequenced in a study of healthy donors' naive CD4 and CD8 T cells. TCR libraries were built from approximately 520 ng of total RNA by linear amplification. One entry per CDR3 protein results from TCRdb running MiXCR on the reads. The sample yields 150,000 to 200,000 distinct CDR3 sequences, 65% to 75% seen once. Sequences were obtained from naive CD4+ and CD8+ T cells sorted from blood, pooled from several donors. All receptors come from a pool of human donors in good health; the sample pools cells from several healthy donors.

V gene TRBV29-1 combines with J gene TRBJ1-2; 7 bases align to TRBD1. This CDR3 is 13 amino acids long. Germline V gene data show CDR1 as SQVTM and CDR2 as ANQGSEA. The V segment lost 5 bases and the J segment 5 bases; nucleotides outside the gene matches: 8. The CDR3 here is CSVSSGTAYGYTF. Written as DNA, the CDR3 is TGCAGCGTTTCCTCCGGGACAGCGTATGGCTACACCTTC.

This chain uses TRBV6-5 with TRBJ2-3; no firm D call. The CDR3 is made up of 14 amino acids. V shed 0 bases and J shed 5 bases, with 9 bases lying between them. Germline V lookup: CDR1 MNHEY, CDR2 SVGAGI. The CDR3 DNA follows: TGTGCCAGCAGTTACTCGAACCCGGGAGATACGCAGTATTTT. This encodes CASSYSNPGDTQYF.

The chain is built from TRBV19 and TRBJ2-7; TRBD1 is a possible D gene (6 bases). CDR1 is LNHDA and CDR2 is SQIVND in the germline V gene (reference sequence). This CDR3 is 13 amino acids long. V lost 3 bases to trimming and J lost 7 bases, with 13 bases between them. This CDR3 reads CASSMVGAQEQYF. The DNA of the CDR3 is TGTGCCAGTAGTATGGTGGGGGCGCAGGAGCAGTACTTC.

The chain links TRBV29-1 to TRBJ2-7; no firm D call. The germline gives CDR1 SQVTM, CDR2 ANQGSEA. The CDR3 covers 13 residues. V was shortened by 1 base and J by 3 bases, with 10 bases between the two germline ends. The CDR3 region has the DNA TGCAGCGTTGAAGGACCAAAGCTCTACGAGCAGTACTTC. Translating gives CSVEGPKLYEQYF.

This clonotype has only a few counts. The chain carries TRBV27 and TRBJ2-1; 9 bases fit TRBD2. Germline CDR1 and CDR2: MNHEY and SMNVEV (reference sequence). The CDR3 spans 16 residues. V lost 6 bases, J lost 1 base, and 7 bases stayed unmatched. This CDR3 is CASRSSLAGSYNEQFF. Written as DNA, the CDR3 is TGTGCCAGCAGGTCCTCCCTAGCGGGGTCCTACAATGAGCAGTTCTTC.

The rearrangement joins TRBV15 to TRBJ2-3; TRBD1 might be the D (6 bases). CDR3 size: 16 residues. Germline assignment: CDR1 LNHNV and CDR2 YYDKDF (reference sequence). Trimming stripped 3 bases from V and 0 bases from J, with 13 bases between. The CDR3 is CATSRGTGPSTDTQYF. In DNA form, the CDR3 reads TGTGCCACCAGCAGGGGTACAGGGCCTAGCACAGATACGCAGTATTTT.

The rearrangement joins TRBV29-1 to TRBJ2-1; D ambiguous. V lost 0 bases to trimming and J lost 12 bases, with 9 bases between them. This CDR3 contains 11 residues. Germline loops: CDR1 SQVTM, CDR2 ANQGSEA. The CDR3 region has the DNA TGCAGCGTTGAAGAAGGAAATCTGCAGTTCTTC. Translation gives CSVEEGNLQFF.